This TCR beta chain was identified in a study of Graves' ophthalmopathy and Graves' hyperthyroidism. Germline lookup yields CDR1 SGHAT and CDR2 FQNNGV. V was clipped by 6 bases and J by 0 bases; unmatched bases: 8. The CDR3 contains 16 residues. General study points: Ophthalmopathy and stable hyperthyroidism were discriminated by a 13-signature model, with approximately 88% sensitivity and about 84% specificity.

RNA served as the template for amplifying TCR beta CDR3 regions. First-round RT-PCR with HTBI primers preceded a second-round multiplex PCR. TCRdb re-analysed the multiplex PCR reads in MiXCR, keeping a single row per CDR3 protein. This table holds almost 400,000 distinct CDR3 sequences, 18% found once. This clonotype was recorded many times. Its antigen is as yet unknown. This chain joins TRBV11-2 and TRBJ1-5; 7 bases are shared with TRBD1. The receptor was isolated from a woman aged 18-29 years with Graves' ophthalmopathy. Source material: peripheral blood. DNA for the CDR3: TGTGCCAGCAGTTCCTACAGGGGTTATAGCAATCAGCCCCAGCATTTT. Its translation is CASSSYRGYSNQPQHF.